This T cell receptor (beta chain) came from a study of T cells in Graves' hyperthyroidism and ophthalmopathy. This CDR3 contains 18 residues. After removal of 0 bases from V and 4 bases from J, the junction contained 10 bases not matched to a gene. Germline V gene lookup returns CDR1 SGHNT and CDR2 YYREEE (reference sequence). Amplified TCR beta CDR3 regions derived from RNA transcripts. HTBI primers drove first-round RT-PCR of the TCR CDR3. TCRdb redid the calling of the multiplex PCR reads with MiXCR, one entry per CDR3 protein. The data hold 600,000 to 750,000 distinct CDR3 sequences, with about 18% observed a single time.

The chain recombines TRBV5-4 with TRBJ2-2; 9 bases map to TRBD2. The specimen was blood. The TCR sequence derives from a man aged 50 to 60 with Graves' hyperthyroidism. CDR3 in amino acids: CASSLAGLAGAPTGELFF. The DNA for the CDR3 is TGTGCCAGCAGCTTGGCTGGTTTAGCGGGAGCTCCCACCGGGGAGCTGTTTTTT.